These T cell receptor beta chains were read from a single sample in a study of cytomegalovirus exposure and HLA in healthy donors. The data were produced by immunoSEQ multiplex PCR, yet TCRdb's version contains in-frame clones alone and is incomplete. Of tens of thousands of clones listed, about 80% were seen once; the top ten hold 1.7%. Sample: PBMCs. The receptors were sampled from a man aged 35-49 years in good health and CMV-seronegative. Both conserved end residues are part of each CDR3. Each record gives: V gene, clone size, J gene, CDR3 protein. Clone size appears in some rows only: once, few, many, or a class for an expanded clone.

V: TRBV19
size: NA
J: TRBJ1-1
CDR3: CASSLLNTEAFF

V: TRBV7-9
size: once
J: TRBJ1-2
CDR3: CASSPAGSYGYTF

V: TRBV7-2
size: NA
J: TRBJ1-3
CDR3: CASSPRTGEGNTIYF

V: TRBV7-2
size: NA
J: TRBJ2-1
CDR3: CASSQTGVWTNEQFF

V: TRBV19
size: NA
J: TRBJ1-2
CDR3: CASSTQGSIYYGYTF

V: TRBV5-4
size: NA
J: TRBJ2-1
CDR3: CASSSPRRNNEQFF

V: TRBV11-2
size: once
J: TRBJ1-4
CDR3: CASSLGRGRDGEKLFF

V: TRBV28
size: NA
J: TRBJ2-7
CDR3: CASSVVVPYEQYF

V: TRBV6-4
size: once
J: TRBJ2-1
CDR3: CASSVASTNEQFF

V: TRBV5-1
size: NA
J: TRBJ1-2
CDR3: CASSLPESLETNYGYTF